The rows below give T cell receptor beta chains drawn from one sample of a study of technical replicates of blood from a handful of donors. Clones were sequenced by immunoSEQ multiplex PCR, and TCRdb holds only the in-frame ones, with some missing. The sample comprises about 88,000 clones, around 93% of which are singletons, and around 0.3% rests with the top ten. Sample: T cells isolated from PBMCs. The receptors shown here come from a human donor in good health. Both conserved end residues are part of each CDR3. A D gene is named only where the DNA matches it firmly. Expanded clones get a size class; other rows say once, few or many, or leave the size out.

TGTGCCAGCAGCTTAAACGGGGGGCGAGATAATTCACCCCTCCACTTT	CASSLNGGRDNSPLHF	.	TRBV7-3	TRBJ1-6	.
TGTGCCAGCAGCTTATCCCCGGGTTTGGGTAGGGGCTACACCTTC	CASSLSPGLGRGYTF	.	TRBV7-2	TRBJ1-2	.
TGTGCCAGTAGTATTCAGGGTTTTGGGGAGACCCAGTACTTC	CASSIQGFGETQYF	.	TRBV19	TRBJ2-5	.
TGTGCTAGTGGGGGGACAGCAAGCTCCTACAATGAGCAGTTCTTC	CASGGTASSYNEQFF	.	TRBV12-5	TRBJ2-1	TRBD1
TGTGCCAGCACCTCCCTCCCCCGGGGTGAGGGCTACGAGCAGTACTTC	CASTSLPRGEGYEQYF	.	TRBV28	TRBJ2-7	.
TGTGCCAGCAGTTTAGGCGGGGCGAACACTGAAGCTTTCTTT	CASSLGGANTEAFF	few	TRBV27	TRBJ1-1	.
TGTGCCAGCAATGGGGGGGCGGGGGCCAACGTCCTGACTTTC	CASNGGAGANVLTF	.	TRBV2	TRBJ2-6	.
TGCGCCAGCAGCCAAGTCGTCGGCCTATGGCGGCGAGGCTACACCTTC	CASSQVVGLWRRGYTF	.	TRBV4-1	TRBJ1-2	.
TGTGCCAGTAGTTCGGGACAGGGGGAAAGGGGGCAGTACTTC	CASSSGQGERGQYF	.	TRBV19	TRBJ2-7	TRBD1
TGTGCCAGCAGCCTGGGGACAGGGACGGACACCGGGGAGCTGTTTTTT	CASSLGTGTDTGELFF	.	TRBV11-2	TRBJ2-2	TRBD1
TGTGCCAGCAGGACAGCGAACACTGAAGCTTTCTTT	CASRTANTEAFF	.	TRBV2	TRBJ1-1	.
TGTGCCAGCAGCGCCGAGGGTGAAGCTTTCTTT	CASSAEGEAFF	.	TRBV9	TRBJ1-1	.
TGTGCCAGCAGCTTTACGGGACTAGCGGGGGCCAAACCCTACGAGCAGTACTTC	CASSFTGLAGAKPYEQYF	.	TRBV13	TRBJ2-7	TRBD2
TGTGCCAGCAGTGCGCGACTTACAGGGAACTATGGCTACACCTTC	CASSARLTGNYGYTF	.	TRBV6-1	TRBJ1-2	.
TGTGCCAGCAAATTTGAGGGAATGAACACTGAAGCTTTCTTT	CASKFEGMNTEAFF	few	TRBV6-5	TRBJ1-1	.
TGCGCCAGCAGCACCGGACTAGCGGGAGGGCCCTCCTACAATGAGCAGTTCTTC	CASSTGLAGGPSYNEQFF	.	TRBV5-1	TRBJ2-1	TRBD2
TGTGCCAGCAGTAGGGACAGGGCCACTGAAGCTTTCTTT	CASSRDRATEAFF	.	TRBV7-8	TRBJ1-1	TRBD1
TGTGCCAGCAGCCAAGAATACAGGGGCACTGAAGCTTTCTTT	CASSQEYRGTEAFF	.	TRBV14	TRBJ1-1	TRBD1
TGTGCCAGCAGACAGGACGTTCTCGCTTTCTTT	CASRQDVLAFF	once	TRBV7-2	TRBJ1-1	.
TGTGCCAGCAGCGTAGTTTCTACCGGGGAGCTGTTTTTT	CASSVVSTGELFF	.	TRBV9	TRBJ2-2	.
TGCGCCAGCAGCTTGAGAGGGGAGGGAGAAGGAGCTTTCTTT	CASSLRGEGEGAFF	once	TRBV5-1	TRBJ1-1	.
TGCGCCAGCAGTCCTACAGGGGGCGCGGACACCGGGGAGCTGTTTTTT	CASSPTGGADTGELFF	once	TRBV4-1	TRBJ2-2	TRBD1
TGTGCCAGCAGCCCCCGACAAGGATCATCTAACTATGGCTACACCTTC	CASSPRQGSSNYGYTF	.	TRBV5-8	TRBJ1-2	.
TGTGCCAGCAGCCCCTGGACAGGGCGGACTGAAGCTTTCTTT	CASSPWTGRTEAFF	.	TRBV14	TRBJ1-1	TRBD1
TGTGCCAGCAGTTACGGCAGTGAGGTCAATGAGCAGTTCTTC	CASSYGSEVNEQFF	.	TRBV2	TRBJ2-1	.
TGTGCCAGCAGCGTCGGACCGGGACAGAAGAACACTGAAGCTTTCTTT	CASSVGPGQKNTEAFF	.	TRBV9	TRBJ1-1	TRBD1
TGTGCCTGGAGCGGACAGGGGGTTTATCAGCCCCAGCATTTT	CAWSGQGVYQPQHF	.	TRBV30	TRBJ1-5	TRBD1